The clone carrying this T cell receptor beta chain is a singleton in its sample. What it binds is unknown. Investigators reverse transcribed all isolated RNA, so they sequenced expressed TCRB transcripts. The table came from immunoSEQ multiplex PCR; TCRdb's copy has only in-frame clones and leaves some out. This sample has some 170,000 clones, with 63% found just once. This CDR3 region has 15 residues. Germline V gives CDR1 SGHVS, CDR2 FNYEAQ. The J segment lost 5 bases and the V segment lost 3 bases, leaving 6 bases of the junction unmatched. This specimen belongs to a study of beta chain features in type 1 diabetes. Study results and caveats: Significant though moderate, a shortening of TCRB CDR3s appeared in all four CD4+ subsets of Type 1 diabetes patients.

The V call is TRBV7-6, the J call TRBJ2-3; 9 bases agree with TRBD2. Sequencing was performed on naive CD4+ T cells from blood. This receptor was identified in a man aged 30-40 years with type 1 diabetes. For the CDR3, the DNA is TGTGCCAGCAGCTTCCGGACTAGCGCAGTAGATACGCAGTATTTT. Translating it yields CASSFRTSAVDTQYF.